This entry concerns a single T cell receptor beta chain. The data are from a study of blood T cell repertoires in COVID-19. Study-wide background: The origin of the acute and convalescent COVID-19 samples was the United States, Italy and Spain. Nucleic acid was either cDNA or gDNA, and it came from T cells, B-cell-depleted T cells, or PBMCs.

The germline CDR1 and CDR2 sequences are SGHKS and YYEKEE (reference sequence). The V gene lost 4 bases and the J gene lost 4 bases, with 20 bases spanning the gap. This CDR3 has 16 residues. In the study's own analysis: Amplification of reference gene primers provided the estimated nucleated cell counts. Measured with immunoSEQ multiplex PCR; TCRdb has only the in-frame clones, and not every one. From that table come the V and J calls and clone size; the DNA was used to work out D and trimming. The repertoire holds hundreds of thousands of clones, around 90% seen once, with over 0.55% in the top ten.

The TCR was taken from a human donor in a cohort sampled during active COVID-19. The V and J genes are TRBV5-5 and TRBJ1-2, with a weak D call TRBD1 (5 bases). The sample was peripheral blood. The CDR3 protein is CASSPVLERGVYGYTF. As DNA, the CDR3 is TGTGCCAGCAGCCCTGTATTAGAAAGGGGTGTCTATGGCTACACCTTC.